The text below deals with one T cell receptor (beta chain). This clonotype was found a few times. Its binding antigen is unknown. Base qualities are not recorded, but no much larger clone differs from it by a single base. The library was produced with 5' RACE. Sequencing instrument: Illumina HiSeq 2500. A second PCR of about 6 to 11 cycles was run with a J-beta primer mix and a sample-barcoded 5' primer. A unique molecular identifier was introduced onto each TCR beta cDNA molecule by a template-switch 5' adaptor carrying 12 random nucleotides. Each sample yielded at least 2.5 million CDR3-containing paired-end reads. The Mint cDNA synthesis kit, primed by a TRBC-specific oligonucleotide, was used to synthesize first-strand cDNA from all RNA. All cDNA was treated with uracil-DNA glycosylase and then went through a first 18-cycle PCR with the universal primers M1SS and BC2_uni_R. The original methods were these. For normalization, 1 million high-quality reads, each with a distinct molecular identifier, were randomly selected from each sample. Reads sharing molecular identifiers were discarded rather than binned into consensus sequences. MiTCR, set to a Q25 quality threshold and the strictest error-elimination algorithm, was used for CDR3 identification, clonotype clustering and error correction. A nonparametric unseen species model with Euler transformation was used to estimate lower-bound total TCR beta diversity. TCRdb trimmed the raw reads at Q25, called clones with MiXCR and kept productive beta chains. Rows with a matching CDR3 protein are joined into one entry that keeps the most common DNA and genes. The authors' filters were not applied to this entry. In all, the sample holds some 1,000,000 distinct CDR3 sequences, and approximately 25% of those were seen once. 0.65% to 0.75% of the sample is held by the ten biggest clonotypes.

This sample is drawn from a study of blood T cells in healthy people across ages (dated by TCRdb to 2014 to 2015). Describing the broader study: Template switching captured roughly one uniquely barcoded TCR beta cDNA molecule per two T cells in model experiments. To track age-related changes in TCR beta repertoire diversity, the study relied on deep sequencing normalized with unique cDNA molecular identifiers. Donors were grouped into four age groups: young (average approximately 16 years), middle-aged (39), aged (around 66) and long-lived (approximately 78). The study analyzed two additional independent replicas of 1 million unique cDNA reads from the same blood draw for two donors, one aged 18 to 30 and one aged 80 or older.

As encoded in the germline V gene, CDR1 is LGHNT while CDR2 is FRNRAP. The CDR3 spans 13 residues, from the cysteine through the phenylalanine. Only the CDR3 DNA is retained, 39 bases long and in frame from the first base. Systemically healthy Caucasian individuals from Russia, around 39 in total and aged about 6 to 90 years, were included as donors. Approximately 11 milliliters of peripheral blood were drawn from each donor into EDTA-treated Vacutainer tubes. Ficoll-Paque density-gradient centrifugation was used to isolate PBMCs, with at least 6.5 million obtained per sample. Trizol reagent was used to extract total RNA from PBMCs, with at least 5 micrograms per sample. The percentages of naive CD45RAhigh/CD27high T cells were determined by flow cytometry on a PBMC aliquot from every donor. What the authors observed across the whole study: The long-lived group showed more naive CD4+ T cells, fewer expanded clones and increased TCR diversity than the aged group, suggesting age selection. Total diversity estimates from one million sequenced T cells were considered lower bounds and underestimates. As age increased, observed TCR beta diversity per million T cells dropped in a roughly linear way, and a significant reduction was already evident by age approximately 40. Because donor CMV infection status was unknown, age-related changes in expanded clonotypes were potentially confounded. Since profiling was done on bulk unsorted PBMCs, naive and antigen-experienced compartments could not be conclusively compared. The percentage of naive T cells measured by flow cytometry correlated strongly with observed TCR beta diversity.

Separately, the same data were catalogued under a study of T cells of mothers and their children. Looking at the second paper: The donors were nine systemically healthy Caucasian individuals, made up of three mothers and their six children. cDNA synthesis consumed the entire amount of extracted RNA, loaded at 1.5 ug RNA in each 15 ul reaction. Sample barcodes and 2-4 random nucleotides were added via the M1S primer in the second PCR. Each mother yielded over 8.5 million TCR beta CDR3 reads and each child some 3 million reads. TCR recombination output is similarly shaped by thymic selection in related and unrelated pairs, with a minor effect exerted by inherited differences. Normalized repertoire overlap was always slightly but never significantly higher in related than unrelated mother-child pairs. Persistent microchimeric T cell clones were not detected, at a sensitivity of approximately 93 clones per million clonotypes. In the study, deep NGS was used to compare the TCR beta repertoires of mothers and children, and features distinguishing related mother-child pairs from unrelated individuals were sought. On average, the children were roughly 10 +/- 4 years old, while the mothers were about 40 +/- 4 years old. After adapter ligation with NEBNext reagents, the libraries were sequenced on Illumina HiSeq 2000 with 100+100 nt paired-end reads. To avoid cross-contamination, the mother libraries and the child libraries were prepared a month apart and sequenced in separate runs. For each donor, somewhere between about 450,000 and 2,000,000 distinct TCR beta clonotypes were identified. Naive TCR beta clonotypes were estimated from low-frequency clonotypes matched to each donor's FACS-determined naive share, without sorting.

Source material: blood. The chain is made from TRBV12-5 and TRBJ2-5, with the D gene not confidently named. The J call is uncertain, as TRBJ2-7 better fits the DNA end. This TCR derives from a girl aged 2 to 9 in good health. CDR3 sequence: CASGSGRTYEQYF. The nucleotide sequence reads TGTGCTAGTGGTTCTGGACGAACCTACGAGCAGTACTTC.